These 9 T cell receptor beta chains were sequenced from one sample in a study of a mutant IDH1 vaccine in newly diagnosed glioma. As to time point: baseline, week 1 (first vaccination visit). The treatment denotes: pre-vaccination baseline after standard-of-care therapy. Repertoires were generated with immunoSEQ multiplex PCR, while TCRdb's copy carries only in-frame clones and drops some. Of 12,000 to 15,000 clones listed, around 87% are singletons. Sequenced material: PBMCs, taken from a glioma patient treated with radiotherapy, temozolomide or both. These TCRs come from a woman in her forties with glioma. Some clones in this sample may be carry-over from other donors' samples.

The J gene is TRBJ2-3, the V gene TRBV28; no reliable D call. Trimming pared 1 base from V and 0 bases from J, leaving 5 bases between. The CDR3 spans 14 residues. The germline V gene has CDR1 MDHEN and CDR2 SYDVKM. The CDR3 loop reads CASSLSASTDTQYF. In nucleotides, the CDR3 is TGTGCCAGCAGTTTATCTGCAAGCACAGATACGCAGTATTTT.

The chain uses TRBV6-5 and TRBJ2-3; tentatively, D is TRBD2 (6 bases). Germline V gene lookup returns CDR1 MNHEY and CDR2 SVGAGI. The CDR3 totals 13 residues. The germline V and J ends were trimmed by 6 bases and 3 bases, with 10 bases remaining between them. The CDR3 coding sequence is TGTGCCAGCAGCAGGGACTTGACAGATACGCAGTATTTT. Amino acid sequence: CASSRDLTDTQYF.

This chain joins TRBV5-6 and TRBJ1-1, with no clear D. V lost 4 bases, J lost 1 base, and 17 bases lay in between. The CDR3 has 16 amino acids. The germline V gene encodes CDR1 SGHDT and CDR2 YYEEEE. CDR3 coding DNA: TGTGCCAGCAGCCAATCCGCGGTTGGATGGAACACTGAAGCTTTCTTT. Its translation: CASSQSAVGWNTEAFF.

The J gene is TRBJ1-2, the V gene TRBV7-2; D gene uncertain. The germline V gene encodes CDR1 SGHTA and CDR2 FQGNSA. Trimming shortened V by 0 bases and J by 4 bases, and 9 bases separated the two germline ends. CDR3 length: 14 amino acids. CDR3 coding DNA: TGTGCCAGCAGCTTAGCGCTGGGCGGCTATGGCTACACCTTC. It codes for CASSLALGGYGYTF.

This chain uses TRBV9 with TRBJ2-1, with D unresolved. There are 16 residues in the CDR3. The ends were cut back, 4 bases at V and 2 bases at J, with 16 bases in the middle. Germline CDR1 reads SGDLS; CDR2 reads YYNGEE. The CDR3 DNA follows: TGTGCCAGCAGCCTGCGGTCCGCGGATACCTACAATGAGCAGTTCTTC. The encoded protein is CASSLRSADTYNEQFF.

This chain joins TRBV25-1 and TRBJ1-6, with D perhaps matching TRBD1 (5 bases). The germline V and J ends were trimmed by 1 base and 6 bases, with 13 bases remaining between them. Per germline, CDR1 MGHDK and CDR2 SYGVNS. The CDR3 is made up of 16 amino acids. The chain's CDR3 is CASSELSGVANSPLHF. The DNA for the CDR3 is TGTGCCAGCAGTGAATTATCGGGGGTCGCTAATTCACCCCTCCACTTT.

The chain combines TRBV5-1 with TRBJ1-3; 8 bases agree with TRBD1. Germline CDR1 is SGHRS and CDR2 is YFSETQ. The CDR3 is made up of 15 amino acids. V was pared by 4 bases and J by 4 bases, with 7 bases of the junction left unmatched. The CDR3 bases are TGCGCCAGCAGCCAGGGGGCAACGGGGGGAAACACCATATATTTT. Residues: CASSQGATGGNTIYF.

This clone came up once. V is TRBV28 and J is TRBJ1-1; weak D call: TRBD1 (5 bases). Germline-derived CDR1 and CDR2 are MDHEN and SYDVKM. The CDR3 has 13 amino acids. V dropped 8 bases and J dropped 1 base, with 11 bases sitting between them. CDR3 coding DNA: TGTGCCAGCGAATGGAGGGGGAACACTGAAGCTTTCTTT. Translating it yields CASEWRGNTEAFF.

This chain joins TRBV10-3 and TRBJ2-1; 12 bases agree with TRBD2. Germline assignment: CDR1 ENHRY and CDR2 SYGVKD. The trim removed 8 bases at V and 6 bases at J, leaving 2 bases unmatched. This CDR3 is 13 amino acids long. CDR3 loop: CAIRTSGVNEQFF. The CDR3 DNA is TGTGCCATCCGGACTAGCGGGGTCAATGAGCAGTTCTTC.